One and the same sample provided the 14 T cell receptor beta chains below, sequenced in a study of blood T cell repertoires in COVID-19. The repertoire was sequenced with immunoSEQ multiplex PCR; TCRdb's copy has only in-frame clones and lacks some. The repertoire has approximately 240,000 clones, less than 90% of them found once; the top ten carry around 5.5%. Sequenced input: peripheral blood. The source is a woman in her sixties who had recovered from COVID-19.

In its sample, this clone was seen once. The chain recombines TRBV5-1 with TRBJ1-2; 7 positions match TRBD1. Germline trimming cut 0 bases from V and 2 bases from J; bases unmatched to any gene: 4. This CDR3 spans 15 amino acids. Germline V gene sequence: CDR1 SGHRS, CDR2 YFSETQ. CDR3: CASSLVQGGNYGYTF. The CDR3 bases are TGCGCCAGCAGCTTGGTCCAGGGGGGAAACTATGGCTACACCTTC.

The count of this clone is one. V usage is TRBV9 and J usage is TRBJ1-1; weak D call: TRBD1 (5 bases). With 4 bases removed from V and 4 bases from J, the gap between germline ends came to 11 bases. This CDR3 has 13 amino acids. CDR1 and CDR2 (germline): SGDLS, YYNGEE. The CDR3 coding sequence is TGTGCCAGCAGCTCGGCAGGGCTCACTGAAGCTTTCTTT. Its protein product is CASSSAGLTEAFF.

V is TRBV6-6 and J is TRBJ1-1; maybe TRBD1 (5 bases). V was shortened by 2 bases and J by 5 bases, with 15 bases between the two germline ends. Germline loops: CDR1 MNHNY, CDR2 SVGAGI (reference sequence). There are 15 residues in the CDR3. The CDR3 nucleotides are TGTGCCAGCAGTTACAGGAGGGGACGGCGGACTGAAGCTTTCTTT. Its translation: CASSYRRGRRTEAFF.

This clone was picked up a small number of times. The chain is built from TRBV2 and TRBJ2-2; 7 nucleotides match TRBD1. Germline V gene data show CDR1 as SNHLY and CDR2 as FYNNEI. The trim removed 2 bases at V and 4 bases at J, leaving 10 bases unmatched. The CDR3 length is 17 residues. The CDR3 protein is CASSERGPGSSTGELFF. CDR3 DNA: TGTGCCAGCAGTGAAAGGGGGCCCGGAAGTAGCACCGGGGAGCTGTTTTTT.

V usage is TRBV5-8 and J usage is TRBJ2-1; D may be TRBD1 (5 bases). V was cut by 1 base and J by 9 bases, with 11 bases left in between. Germline assignment: CDR1 SGHTS and CDR2 YDEGEE. There are 13 residues in the CDR3. The CDR3 protein is CASSLSGAREQFF. The DNA of the CDR3 is TGTGCCAGCAGCTTGTCTGGGGCGCGTGAGCAGTTCTTC.

This chain uses TRBV4-3 with TRBJ2-5; D gene unclear. Germline lookup yields CDR1 LGHNA and CDR2 YSLEER. The V and J ends lost 4 bases and 3 bases respectively, with 12 bases between them. The CDR3 consists of 14 residues. CDR3 coding DNA: TGCGCCAGCAGCCTAGCTCTAAGTGAAGAGACCCAGTACTTC. It is translated as CASSLALSEETQYF.

V is TRBV9 and J is TRBJ2-5; TRBD2 agrees at 11 bases. This CDR3 contains 15 residues. CDR1 is SGDLS, CDR2 YYNGEE, per germline. The V gene end was trimmed by 0 bases and the J gene end by 5 bases; junction bases not matched to a gene: 3. As DNA, the CDR3 is TGTGCCAGCAGCGTAGCCCTAGCGGGGGGTGAGACCCAGTACTTC. As protein: CASSVALAGGETQYF.

The rearrangement uses TRBV7-8 and TRBJ1-1; no clear D. Germline CDR1 SGHVS, CDR2 FQNEAQ. This CDR3 has 12 amino acids. Trimming cost V 1 base and J 7 bases, with 7 bases left between them. CDR3 DNA sequence: TGTGCCAGCAGCTTAGACGGTAATGAAGCTTTCTTT. Translation: CASSLDGNEAFF. Full variable domain (outside the CDR3, taken from reference TRBV7-8 and TRBJ1-1): GAGVSQSPRYKVAKRGQDVALRCDPISGHVSLFWYQQALGQGPEFLTYFQNEAQLDKSGLPSDRFFAERPEGSVSTLKIQRTQQEDSAVYLCASSLDGNEAFFGQGTRLTVV.

This clone was observed a handful of times. The rearrangement joins TRBV30 to TRBJ1-1; D is unclear. V gave up 3 bases and J gave up 1 base, with 9 bases separating them. Germline-derived CDR1 and CDR2 are GTSNPN and SVGIG (reference sequence). The CDR3 is 13 residues long. This CDR3 reads CAWSSSQNTEAFF. The DNA of the CDR3 is TGTGCCTGGAGCTCAAGCCAGAACACTGAAGCTTTCTTT.

V usage is TRBV7-2 and J usage is TRBJ2-3; 12 nucleotides agree with TRBD2. The length of the CDR3 is 18 residues. Germline V CDR1 and CDR2: SGHTA, FQGNSA. V was pared by 5 bases and J by 2 bases, with 11 bases of the junction left unmatched. The CDR3 sequence: CASSPGRLAGAFTDTQYF. CDR3 in DNA: TGTGCCAGCAGCCCCGGACGACTAGCGGGAGCATTCACAGATACGCAGTATTTT.

This clone has just a few counts. Here the CDR3 DNA reads TGTGCCAGCAGACTGGCGGGGGCCGGGTCAGGGGAGCTGTTTTTT. Translating gives CASRLAGAGSGELFF. The chain recombines TRBV5-6 with TRBJ2-2; TRBD2 is a possible D gene (7 bases). Germline CDR1 is SGHDT and CDR2 is YYEEEE. V lost 5 bases to trimming and J lost 8 bases, with 19 bases between them. This CDR3 is 15 amino acids long.

The chain joins TRBV4-3 to TRBJ2-3, with 8 bases fitting TRBD2. There are 15 residues in the CDR3. J was trimmed by 8 bases and V by 0 bases; bases with no gene match: 7. CDR1 and CDR2 (germline): LGHNA, YSLEER. The CDR3, as DNA: TGCGCCAGCAGCCAAGAGTCCAGCGGGGGTGCTACGCAGTATTTT. It is translated as CASSQESSGGATQYF.

The chain recombines TRBV11-2 with TRBJ1-3; 7 bases map to TRBD1. V shed 4 bases and J 0 bases; nucleotides not matched to a gene: 9. This CDR3 spans 17 amino acids. Looked up from germline, CDR1 is SGHAT and CDR2 is FQNNGV. The CDR3 DNA reads as TGTGCCAGCAGCTACCTGACAGGGTCTTACTCTGGAAACACCATATATTTT. Translation: CASSYLTGSYSGNTIYF.

This clone was counted between two and nine times. This CDR3 is also generated by other DNA sequences in the sample. The chain links TRBV3-1 (or the pseudogene TRBV3-2) to TRBJ1-1; D call uncertain. The CDR3 is made up of 12 amino acids. The germline V and J ends were trimmed by 1 base and 6 bases, with 6 bases remaining between them. CDR1 is LGHDT, CDR2 YNNKEL, per germline (reference sequence). CDR3: CASSQARAEAFF. The CDR3 bases are TGTGCCAGCAGCCAAGCGCGGGCTGAAGCTTTCTTT.